This note documents a single T cell receptor beta chain sequence. The data belong to a study of blood T cell repertoires in COVID-19. Study context: Researchers got acute and convalescent COVID-19 samples from the United States, Italy and Spain. Sources were T cells, B-cell-depleted T cells, or PBMCs; the material itself was cDNA or gDNA.

Methods used by the authors: Estimation of nucleated cell counts was performed using reference gene primer amplification. Sequenced by immunoSEQ multiplex PCR; TCRdb stores in-frame clones only, minus some. V and J calls and clone size are as listed in that table; D and trimming were resolved from the DNA. In the table there are 150,000 to 200,000 clones, around 77% of which are singletons. The TCR originated in a man between 70 and 80 years old with acute or convalescent COVID-19. Material for sequencing was peripheral blood.

The CDR3 DNA is TGTGCCAGCAGTTTCCTCCCCGGGAGGGGGCGCAAGAACACTGAAGCTTTCTTT. It codes for CASSFLPGRGRKNTEAFF. The J gene is TRBJ1-1, the V gene TRBV28, with 7 bases matching TRBD1. The CDR3 runs to 18 residues. Per germline, CDR1 MDHEN and CDR2 SYDVKM. The V segment lost 3 bases and the J segment 1 base; nucleotides outside the gene matches: 14. Based on the CDR3 plus reference TRBV28 and TRBJ1-1, the full variable domain is DVKVTQSSRYLVKRTGEKVFLECVQDMDHENMFWYRQDPGLGLRLIYFSYDVKMKEKGDIPEGYSVSREKKERFSLILESASTNQTSMYLCASSFLPGRGRKNTEAFFGQGTRLTVV.